The source of this TCR beta chain is a study of cytomegalovirus exposure and HLA in healthy donors (dated by TCRdb to 2016 to 2017). Regarding the study in general: According to a later analysis, one platform produced both the 100 to 150 validation repertoires and the 666 repertoires of the first cohort. The aim of the study was to test whether cataloging public T cell receptors could identify signatures of past pathogen exposure. Besides the first cohort of roughly 640 subjects, a separate validation cohort made up of about 120 different subjects was used. To predict cytomegalovirus infection status, the study combined high-throughput TCR immunosequencing, statistical association of individual TCRs with disease status, and machine learning. Paper-wide results and their limitations: According to the authors, the approach could potentially be generalized to other disease states and immunological phenotypes. The study gave a list of some 150 TCR beta chains associated with cytomegalovirus. The classifier was reported to diagnose cytomegalovirus status with high specificity and sensitivity in both the original cohort and the validation cohort. A later analysis found that TCRs clustered in the first cohort also tended to co-occur in the roughly 120 validation repertoires, with 94% of cluster scores above 0. In vitro tests confirmed that a few of the cytomegalovirus-associated TCR beta chains recognize cytomegalovirus antigens. All 120 or so repertoires were used to score co-occurrence in the validation cohort in a later analysis, because that analysis had no HLA typing for the cohort. Most TCR sequences were observed very rarely across donors, whereas some public TCRs were present in many individuals.

About this clone itself: Its antigen specificity is not known. No much larger clone is present one base from it, and per-base qualities are unavailable.

The donors were included in the validation cohort of some 120 subjects, a group kept apart from the approximately 670-subject first cohort. Reading from cysteine to phenylalanine, the CDR3 counts 13 amino acids. Solely the CDR3 DNA is kept, with 39 bases framed from the first base. V and J are trimmed by 3 bases and 9 bases, and the gene matches miss 4 bases of the junction. Via the germline V gene (reference sequence), CDR1 is SGHNT and CDR2 YYREEE. Libraries came from the immunoSEQ multiplex PCR assay. For the original study's pipeline: To diagnose cytomegalovirus status from the catalog of TCR beta chain sequences, a statistical classification framework was built. TCRdb carries this immuneACCESS record with in-frame sequences only. Its versions omit some clonotypes, under half of them owing to an unresolved V gene in the studies checked, with the rest unexplained. That table furnishes V, J and clone size, whereas the DNA furnished D and trimming. The sample table lists some 150,000 clones, 86% of them with a count of one. The leading ten clones occupy approximately 2% of the sample.

Sequenced input: PBMCs. This TCR was sampled from a human donor in good health. This chain is built from TRBV5-4 and TRBJ2-2, and TRBD1 aligns with 8 junction nucleotides. The base sequence is TGTGCCAGCAGCTCGGACAGGGCCAGGGAGCTGTTTTTT. Its translation reads: CASSSDRARELFF.